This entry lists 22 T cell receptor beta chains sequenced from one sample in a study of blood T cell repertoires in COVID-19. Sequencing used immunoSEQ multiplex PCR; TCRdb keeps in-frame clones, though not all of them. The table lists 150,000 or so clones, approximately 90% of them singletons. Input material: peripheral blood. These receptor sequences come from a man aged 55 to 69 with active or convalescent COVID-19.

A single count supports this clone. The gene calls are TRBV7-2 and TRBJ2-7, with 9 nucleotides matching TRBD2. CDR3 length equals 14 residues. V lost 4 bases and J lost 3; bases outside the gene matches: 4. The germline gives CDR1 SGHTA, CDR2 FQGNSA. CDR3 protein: CASSSLAGVYEQYF. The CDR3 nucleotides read TGTGCCAGCAGCTCCTTAGCGGGGGTCTACGAGCAGTACTTC.

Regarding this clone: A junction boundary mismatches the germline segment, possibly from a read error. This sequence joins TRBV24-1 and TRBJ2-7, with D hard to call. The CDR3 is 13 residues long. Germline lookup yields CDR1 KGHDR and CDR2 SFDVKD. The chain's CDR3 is CATSESSSYEQYF. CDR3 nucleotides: TGTGCCACAAGTGAGTCCAGTTCCTACGAGCAGTACTTC.

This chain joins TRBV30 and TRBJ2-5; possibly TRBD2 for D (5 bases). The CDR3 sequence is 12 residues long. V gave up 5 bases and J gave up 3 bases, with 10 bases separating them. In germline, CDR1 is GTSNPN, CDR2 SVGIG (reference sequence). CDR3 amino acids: CAWSSGEETQYF. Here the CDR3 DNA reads TGTGCCTGGTCATCCGGGGAAGAGACCCAGTACTTC.

This CDR3 is CASSLEERGRGEQYF. The DNA of the CDR3 is TGTGCCAGCAGCTTAGAAGAGAGGGGGCGCGGCGAGCAGTACTTC. The chain has TRBV11-2 and TRBJ2-7; 7 bases fit TRBD1. The junction had 8 bases not matched to a gene; V was cut back by 0 bases and J by 6 bases. Per germline, CDR1 SGHAT and CDR2 FQNNGV. There are 15 residues in the CDR3.

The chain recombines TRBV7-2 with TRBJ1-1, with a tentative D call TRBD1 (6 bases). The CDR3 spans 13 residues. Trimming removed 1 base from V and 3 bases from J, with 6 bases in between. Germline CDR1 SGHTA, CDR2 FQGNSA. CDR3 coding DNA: TGTGCCAGCAGCTTAGACAGGGACACTGAAGCTTTCTTT. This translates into CASSLDRDTEAFF.

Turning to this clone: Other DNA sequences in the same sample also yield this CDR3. CDR3 sequence (DNA): TGTGCCAGCAGTTACTCGGGGGGGAACACTGAAGCTTTCTTT. This translates into CASSYSGGNTEAFF. The chain combines TRBV6-5 with TRBJ1-1; D is perhaps TRBD1 (5 bases). V lost 0 bases to trimming and J lost 1 base, with 6 bases between them. Germline CDR1 is MNHEY and CDR2 is SVGAGI. The CDR3 contains 14 residues.

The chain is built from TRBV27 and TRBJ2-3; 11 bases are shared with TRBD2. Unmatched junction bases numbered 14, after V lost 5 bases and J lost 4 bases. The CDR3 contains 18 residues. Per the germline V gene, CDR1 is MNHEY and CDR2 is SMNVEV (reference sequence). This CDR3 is CASSPRLLLAGVPDTQYF. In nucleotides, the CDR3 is TGTGCCAGCAGTCCCCGCCTCCTACTAGCGGGAGTACCAGATACGCAGTATTTT.

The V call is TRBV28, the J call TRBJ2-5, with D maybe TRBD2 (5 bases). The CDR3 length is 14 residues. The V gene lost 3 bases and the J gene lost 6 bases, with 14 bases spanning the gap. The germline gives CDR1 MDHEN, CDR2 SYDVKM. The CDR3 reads CASSFWTGLKTQYF. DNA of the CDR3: TGTGCCAGCAGTTTCTGGACGGGGTTGAAGACCCAGTACTTC.

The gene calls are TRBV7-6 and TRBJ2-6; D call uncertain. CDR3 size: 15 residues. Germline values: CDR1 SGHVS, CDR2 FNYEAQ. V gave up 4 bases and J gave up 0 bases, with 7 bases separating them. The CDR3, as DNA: TGTGCCAGCAGCTCCAGGAACTCTGGGGCCAACGTCCTGACTTTC. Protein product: CASSSRNSGANVLTF.

CDR3 amino acids: CASSLGTSGRYNEQFF. As DNA, the CDR3 is TGTGCCAGCAGCTTGGGGACTAGCGGAAGATACAATGAGCAGTTCTTC. The chain recombines TRBV7-6 with TRBJ2-1; TRBD2 agrees at 11 bases. Germline CDR1 is SGHVS and CDR2 is FNYEAQ. The CDR3 spans 16 residues. V trimming: 3 bases; J trimming: 4 bases; junction bases outside the gene matches: 5.

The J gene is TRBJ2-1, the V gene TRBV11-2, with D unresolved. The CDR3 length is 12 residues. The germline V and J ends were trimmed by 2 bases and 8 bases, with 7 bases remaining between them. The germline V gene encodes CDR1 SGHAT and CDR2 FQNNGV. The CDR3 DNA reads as TGTGCCAGCAGCTTATTTAGAGATGAGCAGTTCTTC. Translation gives CASSLFRDEQFF.

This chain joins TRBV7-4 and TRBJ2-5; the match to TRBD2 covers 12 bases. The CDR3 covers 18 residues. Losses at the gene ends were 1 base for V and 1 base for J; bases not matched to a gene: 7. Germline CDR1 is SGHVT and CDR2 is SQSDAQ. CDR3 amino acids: CASSLGVWTSGAQETQYF. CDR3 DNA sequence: TGTGCCAGCAGCTTAGGGGTTTGGACTAGCGGGGCCCAAGAGACCCAGTACTTC. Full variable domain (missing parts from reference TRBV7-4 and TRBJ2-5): GAGVSQSPRYKVAKRGRDVALRCDSISGHVTLYWYRQTLGQGSEVLTYSQSDAQRDKSGRPSGRFSAERPERSVSTLKIQRTEQGDSAVYLCASSLGVWTSGAQETQYFGPGTRLLVL.

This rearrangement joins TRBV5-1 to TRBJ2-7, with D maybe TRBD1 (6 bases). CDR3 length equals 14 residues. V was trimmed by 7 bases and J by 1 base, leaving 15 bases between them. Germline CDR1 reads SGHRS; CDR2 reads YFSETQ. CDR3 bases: TGCGCCAGCCTCCCGACACAGGGATCCTACGAGCAGTACTTC. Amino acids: CASLPTQGSYEQYF.

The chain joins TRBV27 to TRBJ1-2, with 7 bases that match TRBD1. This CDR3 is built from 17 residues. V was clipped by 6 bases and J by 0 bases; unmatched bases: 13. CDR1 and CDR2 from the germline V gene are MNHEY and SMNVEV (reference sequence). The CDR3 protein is CASRQTGTGLANYGYTF. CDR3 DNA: TGTGCCAGCAGACAGACAGGGACGGGTTTAGCTAACTATGGCTACACCTTC.

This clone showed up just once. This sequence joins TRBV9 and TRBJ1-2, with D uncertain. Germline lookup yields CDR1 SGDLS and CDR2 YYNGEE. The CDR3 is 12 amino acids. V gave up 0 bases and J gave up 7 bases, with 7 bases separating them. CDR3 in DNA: TGTGCCAGCAGCGTAGGCGGGGTTGGCTACACCTTC. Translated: CASSVGGVGYTF. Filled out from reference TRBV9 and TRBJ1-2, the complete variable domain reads DSGVTQTPKHLITATGQRVTLRCSPRSGDLSVYWYQQSLDQGLQFLIQYYNGEERAKGNILERFSAQQFPDLHSELNLSSLELGDSALYFCASSVGGVGYTFGSGTRLTVV.

The CDR3 nucleotides are TGTGCCAGCAGCGTAAGCGCGGGAGTACTCTCCGAGCAGTACTTC. Protein sequence: CASSVSAGVLSEQYF. This sequence joins TRBV9 and TRBJ2-7; TRBD2 aligns across 7 bases. CDR1 and CDR2 from the germline V gene are SGDLS and YYNGEE. The CDR3 totals 15 residues. Trimming cost V 1 base and J 6 bases; bases outside gene matches: 10.

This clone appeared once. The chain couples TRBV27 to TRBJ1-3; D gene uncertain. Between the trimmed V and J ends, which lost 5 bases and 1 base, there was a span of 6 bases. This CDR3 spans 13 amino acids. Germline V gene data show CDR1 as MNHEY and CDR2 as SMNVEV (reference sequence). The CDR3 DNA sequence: TGTGCCAGCAGTCCGTTATCTGGAAACACCATATATTTT. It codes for CASSPLSGNTIYF.

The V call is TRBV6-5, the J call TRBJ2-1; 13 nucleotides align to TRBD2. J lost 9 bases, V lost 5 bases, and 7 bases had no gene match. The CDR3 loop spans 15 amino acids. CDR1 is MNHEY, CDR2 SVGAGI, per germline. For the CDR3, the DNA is TGTGCCAGCAGTCCTACTAGCGGGGGGGAGCGTGAGCAGTTCTTC. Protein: CASSPTSGGEREQFF.

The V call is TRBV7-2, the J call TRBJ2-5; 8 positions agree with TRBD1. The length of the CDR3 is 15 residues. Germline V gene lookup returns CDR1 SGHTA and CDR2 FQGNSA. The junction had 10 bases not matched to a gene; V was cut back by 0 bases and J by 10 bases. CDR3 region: CASSLAGTGLEDQYF. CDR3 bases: TGTGCCAGCAGCTTAGCGGGGACAGGTCTTGAGGACCAGTACTTC.

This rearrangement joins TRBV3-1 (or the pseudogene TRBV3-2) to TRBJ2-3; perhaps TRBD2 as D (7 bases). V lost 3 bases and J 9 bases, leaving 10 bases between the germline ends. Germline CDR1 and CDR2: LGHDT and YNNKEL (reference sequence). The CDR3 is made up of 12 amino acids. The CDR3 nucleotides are TGTGCCAGCAGCCAGCGGGGGCGGACGCAGTATTTT. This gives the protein CASSQRGRTQYF.

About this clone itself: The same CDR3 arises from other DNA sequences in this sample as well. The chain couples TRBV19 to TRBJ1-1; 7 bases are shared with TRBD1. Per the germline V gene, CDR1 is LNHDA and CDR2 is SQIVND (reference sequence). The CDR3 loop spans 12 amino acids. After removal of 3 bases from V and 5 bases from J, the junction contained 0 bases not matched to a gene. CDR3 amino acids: CASSIRGTEAFF. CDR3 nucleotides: TGTGCCAGTAGTATCAGGGGGACTGAAGCTTTCTTT.

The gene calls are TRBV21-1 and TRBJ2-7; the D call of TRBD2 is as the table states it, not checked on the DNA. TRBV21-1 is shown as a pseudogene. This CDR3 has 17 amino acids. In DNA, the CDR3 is TGTGCCAGCAGCAAAACATTCAGGGGAGGGGGGTCCTACGAGCAGTACTTC. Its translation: CASSKTFRGGGSYEQYF.